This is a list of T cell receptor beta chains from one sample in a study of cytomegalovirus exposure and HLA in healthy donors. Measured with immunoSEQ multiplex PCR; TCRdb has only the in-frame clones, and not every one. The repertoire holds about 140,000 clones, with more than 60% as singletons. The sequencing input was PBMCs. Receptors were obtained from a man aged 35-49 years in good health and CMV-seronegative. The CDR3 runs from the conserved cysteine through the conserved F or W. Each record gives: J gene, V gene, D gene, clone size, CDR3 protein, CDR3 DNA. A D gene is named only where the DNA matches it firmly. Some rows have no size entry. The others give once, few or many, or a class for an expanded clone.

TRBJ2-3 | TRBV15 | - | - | CATRGGSLTDTQYF | TGTGCCACCAGAGGCGGATCCCTCACAGATACGCAGTATTTT
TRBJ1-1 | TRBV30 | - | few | CAWRSNSHTEAFF | TGTGCCTGGAGAAGCAACAGCCACACTGAAGCTTTCTTT
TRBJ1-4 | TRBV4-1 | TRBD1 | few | CASSQESPTGVNEKLFF | TGCGCCAGCAGCCAAGAATCCCCAACAGGGGTTAATGAAAAACTGTTTTTT
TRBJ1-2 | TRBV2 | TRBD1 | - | CASSYTGGAEGYTF | TGTGCCAGCAGTTATACAGGGGGCGCGGAAGGCTACACCTTC
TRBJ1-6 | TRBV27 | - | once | CASSLPGSPLHF | TGTGCCAGCAGTTTACCAGGTTCACCCCTCCACTTT
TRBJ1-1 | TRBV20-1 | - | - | CSAFVNTEAFF | TGCAGTGCCTTTGTGAACACTGAAGCTTTCTTT
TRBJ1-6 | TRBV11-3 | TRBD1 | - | CASSSGQGINSPLHF | TGTGCCAGCAGCTCGGGACAGGGGATTAATTCACCCCTCCACTTT
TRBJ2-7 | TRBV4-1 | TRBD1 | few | CASSLRDRDYEQYF | TGCGCCAGCAGTCTCCGGGACAGGGACTACGAGCAGTACTTC
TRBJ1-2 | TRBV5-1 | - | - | CASSPGHSGGYTF | TGCGCCAGCAGCCCGGGACATTCGGGCGGCTACACCTTC
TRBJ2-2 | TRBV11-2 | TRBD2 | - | CASSLVPGTITGELFF | TGTGCCAGCAGCTTAGTCCCGGGGACTATCACCGGGGAGCTGTTTTTT
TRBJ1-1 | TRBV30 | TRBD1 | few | CAWSLDRVNTEAFF | TGTGCCTGGAGCCTGGACAGGGTGAACACTGAAGCTTTCTTT
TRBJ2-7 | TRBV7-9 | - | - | CASSSGGDEQYF | TGTGCCAGCAGCTCCGGAGGGGATGAGCAGTACTTC
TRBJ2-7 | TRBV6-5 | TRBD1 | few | CASSLGQAPYEQYF | TGTGCCAGCAGTCTCGGACAGGCCCCTTACGAGCAGTACTTC
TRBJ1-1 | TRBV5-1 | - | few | CASSLRNTEAFF | TGCGCCAGCAGCTTGCGGAACACTGAAGCTTTCTTT
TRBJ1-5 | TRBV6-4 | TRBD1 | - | CASSDRDRNQPQHF | TGTGCCAGCAGTGACCGGGACAGAAATCAGCCCCAGCATTTT
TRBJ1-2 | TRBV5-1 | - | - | CASSLGERDWEGYTF | TGCGCCAGCAGCTTGGGTGAGAGGGATTGGGAAGGCTACACCTTC
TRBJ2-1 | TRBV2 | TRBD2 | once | CASTLAGNEQFF | TGTGCCAGCACACTAGCGGGCAATGAGCAGTTCTTC
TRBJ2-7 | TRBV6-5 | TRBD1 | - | CASSPRDRAYEQYF | TGTGCCAGCAGCCCCCGGGACAGGGCCTACGAGCAGTACTTC
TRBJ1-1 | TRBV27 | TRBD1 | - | CASSLFAPGQGYTEAFF | TGTGCCAGCAGTTTATTTGCCCCGGGACAGGGTTACACTGAAGCTTTCTTT
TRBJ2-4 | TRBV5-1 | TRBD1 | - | CASSVTGGNIQYF | TGCGCCAGCAGCGTTACAGGGGGGAACATTCAGTACTTC
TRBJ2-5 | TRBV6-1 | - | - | CASSNRDWEETQYF | TGTGCCAGCAGCAACCGGGACTGGGAAGAGACCCAGTACTTC
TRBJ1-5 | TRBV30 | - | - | CAWSPRRGHSNQPQHF | TGTGCCTGGAGTCCCCGAAGAGGGCACAGCAATCAGCCCCAGCATTTT
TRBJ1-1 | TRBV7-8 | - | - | CASSLVGSDTEAFF | TGTGCCAGCAGCTTAGTTGGGAGCGATACTGAAGCTTTCTTT
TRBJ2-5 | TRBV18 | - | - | CASSGLAWETQYF | TGTGCCAGCTCGGGGCTGGCGTGGGAGACCCAGTACTTC
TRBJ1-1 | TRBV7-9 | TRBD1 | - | CASSPSDRPTEAFF | TGTGCCAGCAGCCCCTCGGACAGGCCCACTGAAGCTTTCTTT
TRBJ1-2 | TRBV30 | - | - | CAWSVEEIPHSYGYTF | TGTGCCTGGAGTGTGGAGGAAATTCCCCATTCGTATGGCTACACCTTC
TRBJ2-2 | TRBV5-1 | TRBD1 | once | CASSSLTGVNTGELFF | TGCGCCAGCAGCTCGTTGACAGGGGTGAACACCGGGGAGCTGTTTTTT
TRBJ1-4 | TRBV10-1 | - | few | CASSECFGRPKGATNEKLFF | TGCGCCAGCAGTGAATGCTTCGGCCGCCCGAAGGGGGCAACTAATGAAAAACTGTTTTTT
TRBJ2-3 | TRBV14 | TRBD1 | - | CASGRQGIDTQYF | TGTGCCAGCGGGAGACAGGGAATAGATACGCAGTATTTT
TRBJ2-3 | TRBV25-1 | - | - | CASSEGGGETDTQYF | TGTGCCAGCAGTGAAGGCGGGGGCGAGACAGATACGCAGTATTTT
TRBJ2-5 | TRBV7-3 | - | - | CASSSLPGKRDQETQYF | TGTGCCAGCAGCTCCCTCCCCGGCAAGAGGGATCAAGAGACCCAGTACTTC
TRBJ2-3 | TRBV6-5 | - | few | CASRSGWGSADTQYF | TGTGCCTCGCGTTCCGGCTGGGGCTCTGCAGATACGCAGTATTTT
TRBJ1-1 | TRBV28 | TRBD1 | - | CASSLPIGQESFMNTEAFF | TGTGCCAGCAGTTTACCCATTGGACAGGAGAGTTTTATGAACACTGAAGCTTTCTTT
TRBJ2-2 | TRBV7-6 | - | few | CASSLVLGELFF | TGTGCCAGCAGCTTAGTACTCGGGGAGCTGTTTTTT
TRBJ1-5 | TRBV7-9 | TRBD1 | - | CASSNDRGDQPQHF | TGTGCCAGCAGCAATGACAGGGGCGATCAGCCCCAGCATTTT
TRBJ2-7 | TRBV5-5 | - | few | CASSQITDWQNYEQYF | TGTGCCAGCAGCCAGATTACGGACTGGCAGAACTACGAGCAGTACTTC
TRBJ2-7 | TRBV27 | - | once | CASSLAGSAGYEQYF | TGTGCCAGCAGTTTAGCAGGGTCCGCTGGGTACGAGCAGTACTTC
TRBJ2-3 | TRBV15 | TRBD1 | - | CATNDRAIDTQYF | TGTGCCACCAATGACAGGGCAATCGATACGCAGTATTTT
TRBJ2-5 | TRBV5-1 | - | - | CASSLAPGHQETQYF | TGCGCCAGCAGCTTGGCCCCTGGGCACCAAGAGACCCAGTACTTC
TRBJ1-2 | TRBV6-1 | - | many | CASSERPDTSIYGYTF | TGTGCCAGCAGTGAAAGACCGGACACATCTATCTATGGCTACACCTTC
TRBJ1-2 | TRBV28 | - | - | CASRPGEGAGYTF | TGTGCCAGCAGGCCTGGAGAGGGCGCGGGCTACACCTTC
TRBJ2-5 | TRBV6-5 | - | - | CASSYSQVRGETQYF | TGTGCCAGCAGTTATAGTCAGGTCAGGGGTGAGACCCAGTACTTC
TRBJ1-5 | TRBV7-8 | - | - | CASCLGGPPQHF | TGTGCCAGCTGCCTAGGGGGGCCGCCCCAGCATTTT
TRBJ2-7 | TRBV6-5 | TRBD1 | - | CASSGGTGRNYKQYF | TGTGCCAGCAGTGGGGGGACAGGGAGGAACTACAAGCAGTACTTC
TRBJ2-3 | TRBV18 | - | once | CASSPVATTDTQYF | TGTGCCAGCTCACCCGTAGCAACCACAGATACGCAGTATTTT
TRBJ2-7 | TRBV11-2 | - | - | CASSLRAEGYEQYF | TGTGCCAGCAGCTTAAGGGCTGAGGGCTACGAGCAGTACTTC
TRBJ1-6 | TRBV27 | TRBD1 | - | CASSLSGGPYNSPLHF | TGTGCCAGCAGTTTATCAGGGGGCCCATATAATTCACCCCTCCACTTT
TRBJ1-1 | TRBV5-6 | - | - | CASSLAGSEAFF | TGTGCCAGCAGCTTGGCCGGGAGTGAAGCTTTCTTT
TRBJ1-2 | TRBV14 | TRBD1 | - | CASSQVTGGDGYTF | TGTGCCAGCAGCCAAGTGACAGGGGGCGATGGCTACACCTTC
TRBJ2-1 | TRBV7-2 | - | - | CASSWTVYNEQFF | TGTGCCAGCAGCTGGACAGTTTACAATGAGCAGTTCTTC
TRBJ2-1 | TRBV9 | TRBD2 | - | CASTYGGTSGGNEQFF | TGTGCCAGCACCTACGGGGGCACTAGCGGGGGAAATGAGCAGTTCTTC